What follows is one T cell receptor beta chain and its context. This record belongs to a study of human T cells and chemical hapten exposure. Unique molecular identifiers were attached to individual cDNA molecules during library preparation. From the RACE reads, TCRdb called clonotypes with MiXCR, one entry per CDR3 protein. Among 60,000 to 90,000 distinct CDR3 sequences listed, around 9.4% were seen once. The CDR3 is made up of 13 amino acids. From germline, CDR1 is LGHDT and CDR2 YNNKEL (reference sequence). V lost 4 bases and J lost 4, with 8 bases in between. Time point indicated: healthy volunteer bleed at 6 weeks. The starting material, unfractionated whole blood, was used for total RNA extraction.

The chain couples TRBV3-1 to TRBJ2-4, with unresolved D. The TCR sequence derives from a female donor in good health. Some clones in this sample may be carry-over from other donors' samples. The sample taken for sequencing was whole blood. The CDR3 coding sequence is TGTGCCAGCAGCCGAAACACTAAAAACATTCAGTACTTC. It translates to CASSRNTKNIQYF.